This TCR beta chain is from a study of cytomegalovirus exposure and HLA in healthy donors (dated by TCRdb to the late 2010s). Some background on the complete study: An earlier analysis of 587 of the donors reported 276 Gb of sequence data and around 110 million unique TCR beta sequences obtained from around 190 million T cells. An early release that covered about 640 HLA-typed donors contained approximately 300 gigabases of sequencing data and some 87 million unique TCR sequences. Of the 300 to 500 genotyped donors, more than 75% were placed in the genetic ancestry cluster associated with self-reported Caucasian donors. The aim of the study was to test whether cataloging public T cell receptors could identify signatures of past pathogen exposure. The study profiled the T cell repertoires of hundreds of subjects by immunosequencing and related them to cytomegalovirus serostatus. Along with the roughly 710-subject first cohort, a separate validation cohort of over 90 different subjects was used. To predict cytomegalovirus infection status, the study combined high-throughput TCR immunosequencing, statistical association of individual TCRs with disease status, and machine learning. A later analysis re-examined previously published TCR beta repertoires from 500 to 700 donors and added high-resolution HLA genotyping to investigate patterns of TCR occurrence. Rather than using new phenotypic data, the later analysis identified candidate immune exposures from TCR beta sequences and from how often those sequences occurred across donors. In an earlier analysis of roughly 540 of the donors, high-throughput TCR beta sequencing was used to judge whether each TCR beta V gene segment behaved as functional or pseudogenic. Donor age, sex, ethnicity and CMV serostatus were collected together with the repertoire data. In a later genetic analysis, genome-wide SNP genotypes for about 60% of the 666 donors were used, and that subset was treated as a discovery cohort. Every discovery cohort repertoire had been produced on one sequencing platform. HLA typing covered class I and class II loci at four-digit resolution. Typing coverage differed by locus: A, B, C, DRB1 and DQB1 were typed in roughly 620-630 donors, DQA1 in around 500, DPA1 in roughly 590, and DPB1 in just under 490. About five DR-DQ haplotypes were treated as single units for association and clustering because of strong linkage in the cohort. Across approximately 400 genotyped donors of the cohort, an average of roughly 250,000 unique TCR beta nucleotide sequences per donor were sequenced, and around 20% of those sequences were non-productive. The investigation overall reported the following: According to a later genetic analysis, donors in an Asian-associated ancestry cluster had fewer N-insertions in productive TCRs than the approximately 650-donor mean. When HLA alleles, especially DR and DQ, strongly co-occurred, TCR associations were difficult to assign to individual alleles. In a later analysis, several top co-occurrence clusters were reported to appear linked to parvovirus B19, influenza, CMV and Epstein-Barr virus. A later analysis found that HLA-associated TCR beta chains were more clonally expanded and had lower generation probabilities than equally common non-associated chains. A later genetic analysis associated a missense DCLRE1C variant with V-gene and J-gene trimming of TCR beta chains, and an independent cohort replicated the association. Roughly 17 rarely observed V segments, including chromosome 9 orphons, were excluded from the earlier analysis of a few hundred of the donors because counts were too low. Because some donors lacked HLA typing at each locus, the association tests relied only on the typed subset. For the cohort, immune exposure information was limited to CMV serostatus. In vitro tests confirmed that a few of the cytomegalovirus-associated TCR beta chains recognize cytomegalovirus antigens. The study listed approximately 150 TCR beta chains as associated with cytomegalovirus. At a false discovery rate of 0.05, a later analysis linked under 20,000 TCR beta sequences to specific HLA alleles. The classifier was reported to diagnose cytomegalovirus status with high specificity and sensitivity in both the original and validation cohorts. An earlier analysis of approximately 500 of the donors showed that most TCR beta V segments appeared in productive rearrangements either about 90% or about 30% of the time, which broadly matched IMGT annotations. A further reported finding was that TCR beta sequences accurately predicted the HLA-A and HLA-B alleles for most subjects in the first cohort. Most TCR sequences were seen in very few donors, while some public TCRs were found in many individuals. Linkage disequilibrium might explain the correlated functional status among segregating V segments, but an unknown experimental factor could not be ruled out. The cohort was sequenced for TCR beta chains only, and without alpha or paired-chain data the features that could be detected were limited. Most CMV-associated TCR beta chains appeared to be HLA-restricted in a later analysis, and the HLA associations seemed to be driven largely by CMV exposure. Presence/absence analyses assumed roughly uniform sequencing depth across donors, an assumption that may not hold. A later analysis found that TCR association rates varied across HLA loci, with DRB1 alleles showing the most associated TCRs and HLA-C alleles the fewest. The 87-base-pair reads could not distinguish some IMGT-functional V segments, including TRBV6-2 and TRBV6-3, so those segments were excluded. A cluster of highly shared sequence variants was judged likely to represent a technical artifact of the sequencing pipeline. The authors suggested that the approach could potentially be generalized to other disease states and immunological phenotypes.

With regard to this clone: The target of this receptor is not known. Per-nucleotide qualities are absent, and no much larger clonotype sits a single base away.

CDR1 and CDR2 are drawn from the germline V gene: MDHEN, SYDVKM. Taken from cysteine to phenylalanine, the CDR3 has 15 residues. Only the CDR3 DNA is retained, 45 bases long and in frame from the first base. Here V drops 6 bases and J drops 6 bases, and the junction holds 10 bases not matched to any gene. Library preparation used the immunoSEQ multiplex PCR assay. For the multiplex PCR, a mixture combining 60 forward primers for TCR Vbeta segments and 13 reverse primers for TCR Jbeta segments was used. Amplification of the CDR3 region of rearranged TCR beta genes was performed with a multiplex PCR assay on genomic DNA. On the Illumina HiSeq System, the amplified TCR beta libraries were sequenced as 87-base-pair reads. Per the authors' processing: In a later analysis, tens of millions of unique TCR beta chains were counted across the 500 to 850 repertoires, and approximately 11 million of these chains were shared by at least two donors. Raw reads were error-corrected and collapsed into unique sequences with a nearest-neighbor algorithm that merged closely related sequences to remove PCR and sequencing errors. To assign V, D and J gene segments, CDR3 sequences were aligned to IMGT reference sequences. Each retained sequence needed at least a six-nucleotide match to both a V gene segment and a J gene segment. A rearrangement was called productive if the CDR3 had no stop codons and remained in frame with V and J, and every other rearrangement was called non-productive. CDR3 was defined according to IMGT convention as the region running from the second conserved V-encoded cysteine to the conserved J-encoded phenylalanine. The earlier analysis of about 620 of the donors excluded sequences that lacked an unambiguous match to a single V gene segment. An earlier analysis of some 610 of the donors called V segments functional above 56.7% productive rearrangements and segregating when the between-donor standard deviation exceeded 5%. A statistical classification framework was built for diagnosing cytomegalovirus status from the catalog of TCR beta chain sequences. V and J gene assignment, in a later analysis, came from comparing TCR nucleotide sequences with IMGT/GENE-DB human TR gene sequences. Using the TCRdist pipeline, a later analysis assigned CDR3 sequences along with most-parsimonious VDJ recombination scenarios. In a later analysis, each TCR beta chain was defined by its CDR3 amino acid sequence together with its V-gene family, and reads lacking a unique V-gene family were excluded. A later analysis removed roughly 590 highly shared, low-generation-probability nucleotide sequences to deal with suspected cross-contamination and a sequencing artifact. In a later analysis, a clonal expansion index for each public chain was calculated from normalized within-repertoire ranks of inferred template counts. Generation probabilities in a later analysis came from a VDJ recombination model fitted to out-of-frame rearrangements, and those results were checked against IGoR. A later analysis scored TCR-TCR, TCR-HLA and TCR-CMV co-occurrence with hypergeometric tests, applying a repertoire-size bias correction to TCR pairs. To estimate false discovery rates, a later analysis permuted the HLA or CMV assignments 20 times. In a later analysis, co-occurring TCRs were grouped with DBSCAN, and TCRdist sequence similarity was added when clustering was performed within HLA-allele-positive subsets. For co-occurrence clustering, repertoires with fewer than 30,000 or more than 120,000 public chains were excluded, along with about five repertoires with anomalous nucleotide sharing. TCRdb mirrors the immuneACCESS table, restricted to in-frame sequences. Some clones are absent from its copies; in checked studies, under half trace to an unresolved V gene, and the reason for the others is unknown. V and J calls and clone size are those listed in that table; D and trimming were worked out from the DNA. The sample table contains roughly 170,000 clones; only one count was recorded for roughly four fifths of them. The ten most abundant clones make up about 1.6% of the sample.

The cohort was made up of roughly 670 healthy bone marrow donors. At the time of sampling, all cohort members were nominally healthy, though unrecorded immune exposures were likely present. The donor tested CMV seronegative and was one of the 352 seronegative cohort members. Each donor provided a peripheral blood sample, and peripheral blood mononuclear cells were used for TCR beta sequencing. Genomic DNA extraction from the blood cell samples was performed with the Qiagen DNeasy Blood Extraction Kit. The sample consisted of PBMCs. This sequence originates from a man aged 50 or older in good health and CMV-seronegative. The V and J segments used are TRBV28 and TRBJ2-3, with TRBD1 matching 9 junction bases. The nucleotides read TGTGCCAGCAGCTCGGGACAGGGAGGATACGATACGCAGTATTTT. This yields the protein CASSSGQGGYDTQYF.